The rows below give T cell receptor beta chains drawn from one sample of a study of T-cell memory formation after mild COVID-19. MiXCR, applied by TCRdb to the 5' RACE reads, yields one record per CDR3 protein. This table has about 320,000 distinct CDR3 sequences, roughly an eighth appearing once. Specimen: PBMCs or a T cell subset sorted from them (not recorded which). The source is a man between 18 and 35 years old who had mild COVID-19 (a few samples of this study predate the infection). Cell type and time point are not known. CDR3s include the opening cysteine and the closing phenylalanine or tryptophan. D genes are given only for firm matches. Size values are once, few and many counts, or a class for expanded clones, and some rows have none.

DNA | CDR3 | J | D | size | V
TGCAGCGTTTGCCGCTCGTTTCGCAGGGATGACGAGCAGTACTTC | CSVCRSFRRDDEQYF | TRBJ2-7 | - | few | TRBV29-1
TGTGCCAGCAGCTTAGGTCGGGGCGGGACCCAGTACTTC | CASSLGRGGTQYF | TRBJ2-5 | - | few | TRBV7-2
TGTGCCAGCAGCCTGTGGGACAGCCCTTATAGCAATCAGCCCCAGCATTTT | CASSLWDSPYSNQPQHF | TRBJ1-5 | TRBD1 | - | TRBV5-8
TGCGCCAGCGGGCCGGGAAACACTGAAGCTTTCTTT | CASGPGNTEAFF | TRBJ1-1 | - | - | TRBV10-2
TGCAGTGCTAGAGGGGAAGGCGGAGAGACCCAGTACTTC | CSARGEGGETQYF | TRBJ2-5 | - | few | TRBV20-1
TGCAGTGCTATGGTTAGGAGATATAATTCACCCCTCCACTTT | CSAMVRRYNSPLHF | TRBJ1-6 | - | few | TRBV20-1
TGTGCCGCCAGCGCGGCAGTGACCTCGAGGGTGGCCGGGGAGCTGTTTTTT | CAASAAVTSRVAGELFF | TRBJ2-2 | - | few | TRBV6-2/TRBV6-3
TGTGCCAGCAGCCCGAGATACAGGGAGGGGAGCACTGAAGCTTTCTTT | CASSPRYREGSTEAFF | TRBJ1-1 | - | - | TRBV4-2
TGCAGCGAAGGGATCCCGGGAAGAGGGCAGTATTTT | CSEGIPGRGQYF | TRBJ2-3 | - | few | TRBV29-1
TGCAGTGCGTCAGACAGGGGTCGGGGACTCTACGAGCAGTACTTC | CSASDRGRGLYEQYF | TRBJ2-7 | TRBD1 | - | TRBV20-1
TGCGCCAGCCGACAGGCAGCAGGGGAGACCCAGTACTTC | CASRQAAGETQYF | TRBJ2-5 | - | once | TRBV5-1
TGTGCCACCGGGCCGCGTGGGTCACCCCTCCACTTT | CATGPRGSPLHF | TRBJ1-6 | - | - | TRBV19
TGTGCCAGCTCGCGGGACAGCCGTTGGGGATCACCCCTCCACTTT | CASSRDSRWGSPLHF | TRBJ1-6 | TRBD1 | - | TRBV18
TGCAGCGTTGGGCTGGCAGGCGACGCGAACACCGGGGAGCTGTTTTTT | CSVGLAGDANTGELFF | TRBJ2-2 | - | - | TRBV29-1
TGTGCCAGCAGGCCGGGACAGGGAATTTCACCCCTCCACTTT | CASRPGQGISPLHF | TRBJ1-6 | TRBD1 | - | TRBV6-6
TGTGCCAGCAGCTTAGTGGGGACTTCCTACAATGAGCAGTTCTTC | CASSLVGTSYNEQFF | TRBJ2-1 | - | - | TRBV7-3
TGTGCCAGCTCAGAGAATCGGGCCCTGAACACCGGGGAGCTGTTTTTT | CASSENRALNTGELFF | TRBJ2-2 | - | - | TRBV18
TGTGCCGTTAGGACCGCTTCGAACGAGCAGTTCTTC | CAVRTASNEQFF | TRBJ2-1 | - | - | TRBV7-2
TGCGCCAGCAGCCGGGGACAGGGGGCGCAGGAGACCCAGTACTTC | CASSRGQGAQETQYF | TRBJ2-5 | TRBD1 | - | TRBV5-1
TGCGCCAGCAGCCAGGGCCGCGTGGGCGGGGAGCTGTTTTTT | CASSQGRVGGELFF | TRBJ2-2 | - | many | TRBV5-1
TGTGCCAGCAGCCCGACGGCCGGCCGGGAGCTGTTTTTT | CASSPTAGRELFF | TRBJ2-2 | - | few | TRBV12-3/TRBV12-4
TGTGCCACCAGGGGGAGGGCCTACGAGCAGTACTTC | CATRGRAYEQYF | TRBJ2-7 | - | - | TRBV27
TGTGCCAGCAGTAACAGGGGATGGGAGACCCAGTACTTC | CASSNRGWETQYF | TRBJ2-5 | TRBD1 | - | TRBV7-2
TGTGCCAGCAGCCGGGACTTAAATGAAAAACTGTTTTTT | CASSRDLNEKLFF | TRBJ1-4 | - | - | TRBV3-1
TGTGCCAGCAACTCGGAGGGCAATGAAAAACTGTTTTTT | CASNSEGNEKLFF | TRBJ1-4 | - | - | TRBV7-2
TGTGCCAGCAGCCCCGGGGGGGGCCGGACTAGCTGGGAGACCCAGTACTTC | CASSPGGGRTSWETQYF | TRBJ2-5 | TRBD2 | - | TRBV7-3
TGTGCCAGCAGCCCAGCCACTGAAGCTTTCTTT | CASSPATEAFF | TRBJ1-1 | - | few | TRBV6-2/TRBV6-3
TGTGCCAGCAGGCCGTGGAAGGGGGGGGATACTGAAGCTTTCTTT | CASRPWKGGDTEAFF | TRBJ1-1 | - | once | TRBV7-9
TGTGCCAGCAGCTTATTGGGGCAGGTGGCCTGGGGCTACACCTTC | CASSLLGQVAWGYTF | TRBJ1-2 | - | few | TRBV7-9
TGTGCCAGCAGTCCGACATCTTCTAGCTCCTACGAGCAGTACTTC | CASSPTSSSSYEQYF | TRBJ2-7 | - | few | TRBV12-3/TRBV12-4
TGTGCCAGCAGCTCCAGGGACAGGGATTCACCCCTCCACTTT | CASSSRDRDSPLHF | TRBJ1-6 | TRBD1 | few | TRBV13
TGTGCCAGCAGCCCCCCCGGACTAGCGGGGGGTGGAGATACGCAGTATTTT | CASSPPGLAGGGDTQYF | TRBJ2-3 | TRBD2 | few | TRBV7-2
TGCGCCAGCAGCCAAGGGGGAGGGACTAGCGGGGGGTACCTCCAAGAGACCCAGTACTTC | CASSQGGGTSGGYLQETQYF | TRBJ2-5 | TRBD2 | - | TRBV4-1
TGTGCCAGCAGCCCGGGGACAGTCGGCTGGGAGACCCAGTACTTC | CASSPGTVGWETQYF | TRBJ2-5 | TRBD1 | few | TRBV27
TGCAGTGCTAGAGGGGACTTCACAGATACGCAGTATTTT | CSARGDFTDTQYF | TRBJ2-3 | - | - | TRBV20-1
TGTGCCAGCAGCTCTGGTTTGGGTCGGCAAGAGACCCAGTACTTC | CASSSGLGRQETQYF | TRBJ2-5 | - | few | TRBV7-3
TGCGCCAGCAGCCCTCCGTTGCTTCCCTATGGCTACACCTTC | CASSPPLLPYGYTF | TRBJ1-2 | - | - | TRBV4-1
TGTGCCAGCAGATCCCCGACGGGCGCTGGGGCCAACGTCCTGACTTTC | CASRSPTGAGANVLTF | TRBJ2-6 | - | few | TRBV28
TGTGCCAGCAGGATGAGGGGGGCGGTCGGGGAGCTGTTTTTT | CASRMRGAVGELFF | TRBJ2-2 | - | - | TRBV21-1
TGCGCCAGCAGTGTATTAAACGGGGGGGACTACAATGAGCAGTTCTTC | CASSVLNGGDYNEQFF | TRBJ2-1 | TRBD2 | few | TRBV10-1
TGTGCCAGCAGCCTAGCGGATACTAGCTCCTACGAGCAGTACTTC | CASSLADTSSYEQYF | TRBJ2-7 | TRBD2 | few | TRBV6-5
TGTGCCAGCAGCCTAGAGTGGCATGAGCAGTTCTTC | CASSLEWHEQFF | TRBJ2-1 | - | - | TRBV4-2
TGTGCCAGCAGATATTTAGCTGGGGCCAACGTCCTGACTTTC | CASRYLAGANVLTF | TRBJ2-6 | - | - | TRBV11-2
TGTGCCAGCAGCGTAGTTGTGGGCTCTGGCACTGAAGCTTTCTTT | CASSVVVGSGTEAFF | TRBJ1-1 | - | - | TRBV9
TGTGCCAGCAGCCAACTAGGTTACGAGCAGTACTTC | CASSQLGYEQYF | TRBJ2-7 | - | - | TRBV14
TGTGCCAGCAGTTACAGGAGGGCTTGGAATGAGCAGTTCTTC | CASSYRRAWNEQFF | TRBJ2-1 | - | few | TRBV6-2/TRBV6-3
TGCGCCAGCAGCCATCCCCGGGACCATGAAAAACTGTTTTTT | CASSHPRDHEKLFF | TRBJ1-4 | - | - | TRBV4-3
TGTGCCAGCAGCTTGGACAGGCTAGCAGGGGATAATTCACCCCTCCACTTT | CASSLDRLAGDNSPLHF | TRBJ1-6 | - | few | TRBV5-6
TGTGCCAGCAGCTTAGGGACGGGGGGTCCAAAACTGTTTTTT | CASSLGTGGPKLFF | TRBJ1-4 | - | few | TRBV7-2
TGTGCCAGCAGCATAGCACTTGGGAATGAGCAGTTCTTC | CASSIALGNEQFF | TRBJ2-1 | - | - | TRBV11-3
TGTGCCAGCAGAGGGACAGGGGATATAGGCGGGGAGCTGTTTTTT | CASRGTGDIGGELFF | TRBJ2-2 | TRBD1 | - | TRBV2
TGTGCCAGCAGCGTAGAAGGGGTCTCCTACAATGAGCAGTTCTTC | CASSVEGVSYNEQFF | TRBJ2-1 | - | many | TRBV9
TGTGCCACCAGCAGATTGGACAGGGCCTCCTATAATTCACCCCTCCACTTT | CATSRLDRASYNSPLHF | TRBJ1-6 | TRBD1 | - | TRBV15
TGTGCCAGCAGGGGACAGGGGGGTCAAGAGACCCAGTACTTC | CASRGQGGQETQYF | TRBJ2-5 | TRBD1 | few | TRBV6-2/TRBV6-3
TGCAGTGCTAGAGAGGCTGGAAATGAGCAGTTCTTC | CSAREAGNEQFF | TRBJ2-1 | - | - | TRBV20-1
TGTGCCTTAAGAGGGGGACCGGGGATTATGCAGTACTTC | CALRGGPGIMQYF | TRBJ2-7 | - | - | TRBV30
TGTGCCAGCAGTCCCCTTTCCGACGGAACTGAAGCTTTCTTT | CASSPLSDGTEAFF | TRBJ1-1 | - | - | TRBV6-2/TRBV6-3